One sample yielded the 16 T cell receptor beta chains listed below, sequenced in a study of graft-versus-host responses after intestinal transplantation. Their antigen targets remain unknown. Measured with immunoSEQ multiplex PCR; TCRdb has only the in-frame clones, and not every one. Counted here are roughly 120,000 clones, 85% to 95% occurring once; the ten biggest clones make up 2.5% to 3.5%. The sample consisted of unstimulated CD8+ T cells sorted from spleen or lymph node cells, taken before intestinal transplant. The receptor source for this set is a human donor who received an intestinal transplant.

V usage is TRBV4-1 and J usage is TRBJ1-5, with D hard to call. Germline lookup yields CDR1 MGHRA and CDR2 YSYEKL. Between the trimmed V and J ends, which lost 4 bases and 2 bases, there was a span of 6 bases. The CDR3 loop spans 13 amino acids. This chain's CDR3 is CASSREGNQPQHF. The CDR3, as DNA: TGCGCCAGCAGCCGAGAGGGCAATCAGCCCCAGCATTTT.

V usage is TRBV4-3 and J usage is TRBJ1-5; 7 bases are a match to TRBD1. Germline V gives CDR1 LGHNA, CDR2 YSLEER. The CDR3 is 14 residues long. After removal of 1 base from V and 7 bases from J, the junction contained 4 bases not matched to a gene. CDR3 in amino acids: CASSQGQGVQPQHF. The CDR3 DNA sequence: TGCGCCAGCAGCCAAGGGCAGGGGGTACAGCCCCAGCATTTT.

This sequence joins TRBV19 and TRBJ2-1; possibly TRBD1 for D (5 bases). This CDR3 contains 10 residues. Germline CDR1 LNHDA, CDR2 SQIVND (reference sequence). The V end was cut by 8 bases, the J end by 9 bases, with 8 bases between. This CDR3 is CASGQGEQFF. CDR3 sequence (DNA): TGTGCCAGTGGACAAGGTGAGCAGTTCTTC.

The V gene is TRBV28, the J gene TRBJ1-2, with a tentative D call TRBD1 (5 bases). The CDR3 sequence is 16 residues long. V lost 4 bases to trimming and J lost 7 bases, with 22 bases between them. The V gene's germline CDR1 is MDHEN and CDR2 SYDVKM. This CDR3 is CASSSRSNIGVGGYTF. The CDR3 DNA is TGTGCCAGCAGTTCGAGAAGCAACATAGGGGTGGGTGGCTACACCTTC.

This rearrangement joins TRBV7-9 to TRBJ2-7; D is undetermined. Trimming removed 2 bases from V and 7 bases from J, with 9 bases in between. CDR3 length: 12 amino acids. Per the germline V gene, CDR1 is SEHNR and CDR2 is FQNEAQ (reference sequence). The CDR3 reads CASSLNAREQYF. The CDR3 DNA reads as TGTGCCAGCAGCTTAAATGCTAGGGAGCAGTACTTC.

The rearrangement joins TRBV15 to TRBJ2-1, with 8 positions matching TRBD2. CDR1 is LNHNV and CDR2 is YYDKDF in the germline V gene (reference sequence). The CDR3 is made up of 14 amino acids. V dropped 3 bases and J dropped 12; count of bases not matched to a gene: 10. The DNA of the CDR3 is TGTGCCACCAGCAGGGGGACTAGTTCTGGAAGGCAGTTCTTC. Translated: CATSRGTSSGRQFF.

This clone showed up just once. Within the sample, other DNA sequences also encode this same CDR3. The chain is built from TRBV28 and TRBJ2-5; TRBD1 is a possible D gene (6 bases). Germline V lookup: CDR1 MDHEN, CDR2 SYDVKM. V shed 2 bases and J shed 2 bases, with 6 bases lying between them. CDR3 length: 13 residues. CDR3 sequence: CASSLRGQETQYF. As DNA, the CDR3 is TGTGCCAGCAGTTTAAGGGGGCAAGAGACCCAGTACTTC.

This clone turned up a few times. The rearrangement uses TRBV20-1 and TRBJ1-1, with D perhaps TRBD1 (6 bases). Trimming removed 4 bases at V and 3 bases at J, with 6 bases between. The CDR3 totals 11 residues. CDR1 and CDR2 from the germline V gene are DFQATT and SNEGSKA (reference sequence). The CDR3 protein is CSATGDTEAFF. The CDR3 region has the DNA TGCAGTGCTACAGGGGACACTGAAGCTTTCTTT.

The table lists this clone with a count of one. The chain uses TRBV11-1 and TRBJ2-1; TRBD2 matches at 11 bases. The V gene end was trimmed by 5 bases and the J gene end by 3 bases; junction bases not matched to a gene: 6. The CDR3 length is 16 residues. Germline assignment: CDR1 SGHAT and CDR2 FQDESV (reference sequence). The CDR3 DNA reads TGTGCCAGCAGCCCTCGACTAGCGGGACGCTACAATGAGCAGTTCTTC. This sequence encodes CASSPRLAGRYNEQFF.

The chain recombines TRBV30 with TRBJ1-2, with D perhaps TRBD1 (5 bases). The CDR3 has 16 amino acids. Trimming removed 3 bases from V and 0 bases from J, with 17 bases in between. Germline loops: CDR1 GTSNPN, CDR2 SVGIG (reference sequence). The CDR3 loop reads CAWRAGGVGTNYGYTF. The CDR3 region has the DNA TGTGCCTGGAGAGCCGGGGGGGTAGGGACTAACTATGGCTACACCTTC. The whole variable domain, remainder taken from reference TRBV30 and TRBJ1-2, is SQTIHQWPATLVQPVGSPLSLECTVEGTSNPNLYWYRQAAGRGLQLLFYSVGIGQISSEVPQNLSASRPQDRQFILSSKKLLLSDSGFYLCAWRAGGVGTNYGYTFGSGTRLTVV.

The rearrangement joins TRBV2 to TRBJ2-7; D tentatively reads TRBD1 or TRBD2 (6 bases each). The CDR3 extends over 13 amino acids. V shed 6 bases and J shed 5 bases, with 14 bases lying between them. Germline CDR1 reads SNHLY; CDR2 reads FYNNEI. Here the CDR3 DNA reads TGTGCCAGCAGCCTACAGGGAGGCAACGAGCAGTACTTC. This codes for CASSLQGGNEQYF.

This chain uses TRBV27 with TRBJ2-7, with 8 nucleotides matching TRBD2. Germline V CDR1 and CDR2: MNHEY, SMNVEV (reference sequence). J was trimmed by 5 bases and V by 4 bases; bases with no gene match: 7. This CDR3 is built from 14 residues. The CDR3 loop is CASSWAGGTHEQYF. CDR3 bases: TGTGCCAGCAGTTGGGCGGGAGGTACCCACGAGCAGTACTTC.

Details on this clone: The sample carries other DNA sequences with the same CDR3. The V call is TRBV6-5, the J call TRBJ1-1; D gene uncertain. The CDR3 totals 13 residues. Germline V gene lookup returns CDR1 MNHEY and CDR2 SVGAGI. The ends were cut back, 5 bases at V and 5 bases at J, with 12 bases in the middle. In DNA form, the CDR3 reads TGTGCCAGCAGTCCCGGGCGGGCTACTGAAGCTTTCTTT. As protein: CASSPGRATEAFF.

The rearrangement uses TRBV5-6 and TRBJ2-7; weak D call: TRBD2 (5 bases). The CDR3 is 13 residues long. V was trimmed by 2 bases and J by 1 base, leaving 7 bases between them. CDR1 is SGHDT, CDR2 YYEEEE, per germline. The CDR3 bases are TGTGCCAGCAGCTTAGCGGTTTCCTACGAGCAGTACTTC. Its protein product is CASSLAVSYEQYF.

This clone was found once. This chain joins TRBV28 and TRBJ2-1, with a possible D match to TRBD2 (6 bases). Germline assignment: CDR1 MDHEN and CDR2 SYDVKM. There are 13 residues in the CDR3. V was trimmed by 4 bases and J by 10 bases, leaving 14 bases between them. In DNA, the CDR3 is TGTGCCAGCAGTTCCGGGACTGCTTTAGAGCAGTTCTTC. Its translation is CASSSGTALEQFF. Drawing the rest from reference TRBV28 and TRBJ2-1, the complete variable domain is DVKVTQSSRYLVKRTGEKVFLECVQDMDHENMFWYRQDPGLGLRLIYFSYDVKMKEKGDIPEGYSVSREKKERFSLILESASTNQTSMYLCASSSGTALEQFFGPGTRLTVL.

In this sample, this clone turned up once. V is TRBV27 and J is TRBJ1-1, with TRBD1 matching 12 bases. The germline V gene encodes CDR1 MNHEY and CDR2 SMNVEV (reference sequence). CDR3 length: 16 residues. J was trimmed by 0 bases and V by 5 bases; bases with no gene match: 4. In DNA form, the CDR3 reads TGTGCCAGCAGTCTCGGGACAGGGGGCTTGAACACTGAAGCTTTCTTT. Its protein is CASSLGTGGLNTEAFF.